A single sample is the source of the 5 T cell receptor beta chains below, sequenced in a study of blood T cell repertoires in COVID-19. Sequenced by immunoSEQ multiplex PCR; TCRdb stores in-frame clones only, minus some. The sample yields some 200,000 clones, 80% to 90% seen once. The sequenced sample was peripheral blood. These TCRs come from a man younger than 35 with active or convalescent COVID-19.

This clone was seen a single time. The chain recombines TRBV10-2 with TRBJ1-6, with D perhaps TRBD1 (6 bases). Trimming cost V 1 base and J 0 bases, with 10 bases left between them. The CDR3 spans 17 residues. CDR1 and CDR2 (germline): WSHSY, SAAADI. CDR3 in amino acids: CASSEFPDSSYNSPLHF. CDR3 coding DNA: TGCGCCAGCAGTGAGTTCCCGGACAGCTCCTATAATTCACCCCTCCACTTT.

This clone was detected only once. CDR3 DNA: TGTGCCAGTAGTATAGTGGTAGGGCAGGGTAATCAGCCCCAGCATTTT. This translates into CASSIVVGQGNQPQHF. V gene TRBV19 combines with J gene TRBJ1-5; D might be TRBD1 (5 bases). V gave up 1 base and J gave up 4 bases, with 14 bases separating them. The germline CDR1 and CDR2 sequences are LNHDA and SQIVND (reference sequence). The CDR3 is 16 residues long.

The chain employs TRBV7-9 and TRBJ1-1; no clear D gene. Germline CDR1 SEHNR, CDR2 FQNEAQ (reference sequence). Trimming shortened V by 5 bases and J by 2 bases, and 12 bases separated the two germline ends. The CDR3 consists of 14 residues. CDR3 loop: CASSPENSNTEAFF. CDR3 nucleotides: TGTGCCAGCAGCCCCGAAAACAGCAACACTGAAGCTTTCTTT.

The chain carries TRBV20-1 and TRBJ2-7, with D unclear. Per germline, CDR1 DFQATT and CDR2 SNEGSKA (reference sequence). V was shortened by 4 bases and J by 6 bases, with 10 bases between the two germline ends. The CDR3 totals 11 residues. This CDR3 reads CSAKFIGEQYV. DNA for the CDR3: TGCAGTGCTAAGTTTATCGGCGAGCAGTACGTC.

In DNA form, the CDR3 reads TGTGCCAGCGGAATGGGATCGGGGAAAGAGACCCAGTACTTC. Its protein is CASGMGSGKETQYF. The chain carries TRBV3-1 (or the pseudogene TRBV3-2) and TRBJ2-5, with D possibly matching TRBD2 (5 bases). Germline loops: CDR1 LGHDT, CDR2 YNNKEL (reference sequence). CDR3 length: 14 amino acids. Trimming took 8 bases from V and 3 from J, leaving 16 bases between them.